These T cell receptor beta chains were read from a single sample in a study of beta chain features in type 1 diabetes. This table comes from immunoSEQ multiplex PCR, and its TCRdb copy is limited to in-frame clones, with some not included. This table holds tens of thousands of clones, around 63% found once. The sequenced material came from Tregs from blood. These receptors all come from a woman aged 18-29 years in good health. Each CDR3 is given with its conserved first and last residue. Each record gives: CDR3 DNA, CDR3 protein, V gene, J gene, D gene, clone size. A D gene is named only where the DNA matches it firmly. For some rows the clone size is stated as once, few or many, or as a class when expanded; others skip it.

CDR3 DNA: TGTGCCAGCAGCTTAGCGGTCGGCGCGGGAGTTTCGGTTGCCTACGAGCAGTACTTC
CDR3 protein: CASSLAVGAGVSVAYEQYF
V gene: TRBV7-9
J gene: TRBJ2-7
D gene: TRBD2
clone size: few

CDR3 DNA: TGTGCCAGCAGCTCTCGCAGGGGTAGCTCCTACAATGAGCAGTTCTTC
CDR3 protein: CASSSRRGSSYNEQFF
V gene: TRBV7-8
J gene: TRBJ2-1
D gene: .
clone size: .

CDR3 DNA: TGTGCCAGCAGCTTAGGACAGGGTTTAAGGGAGCTGTTTTTT
CDR3 protein: CASSLGQGLRELFF
V gene: TRBV11-2
J gene: TRBJ2-2
D gene: TRBD1
clone size: .

CDR3 DNA: TGCGCCACCAGTGAAGTGACAGGGGGCTCCAGGGTGCAGTACTTC
CDR3 protein: CATSEVTGGSRVQYF
V gene: TRBV5-1
J gene: TRBJ2-5
D gene: TRBD1
clone size: .

CDR3 DNA: TGCGCCAGCAGTCAATCGCAGGGCAATGAGCAGTTCTTC
CDR3 protein: CASSQSQGNEQFF
V gene: TRBV23-1
J gene: TRBJ2-1
D gene: .
clone size: .

CDR3 DNA: TGTGCCAGCAGCCTGATAGCGGGTAACACCGGGGAGCTGTTTTTT
CDR3 protein: CASSLIAGNTGELFF
V gene: TRBV7-8
J gene: TRBJ2-2
D gene: TRBD2
clone size: .

CDR3 DNA: TGCGCCAGCAGCTTGGAGGGGATTACGGGCACAGATACGCAGTATTTT
CDR3 protein: CASSLEGITGTDTQYF
V gene: TRBV5-1
J gene: TRBJ2-3
D gene: .
clone size: once

CDR3 DNA: TGTGCCAGCAGCCTCCTAACCGGGGAGCTGTTTTTT
CDR3 protein: CASSLLTGELFF
V gene: TRBV7-9
J gene: TRBJ2-2
D gene: .
clone size: once

CDR3 DNA: TGTGCCAGCAACCAGGTGGTCACTGAAGCTTTCTTT
CDR3 protein: CASNQVVTEAFF
V gene: TRBV6-6
J gene: TRBJ1-1
D gene: .
clone size: few

CDR3 DNA: TGTGCCAGCACCCCAGCGGGGGGGCCCAGTAATGAGCAGTTCTTC
CDR3 protein: CASTPAGGPSNEQFF
V gene: TRBV6-5
J gene: TRBJ2-1
D gene: TRBD2
clone size: .

CDR3 DNA: TGTGCCAGTAGTATAAGGAATGGGCGAACTGAAGCTTTCTTT
CDR3 protein: CASSIRNGRTEAFF
V gene: TRBV19
J gene: TRBJ1-1
D gene: .
clone size: .

CDR3 DNA: TGTGCCAGCAGCCCAACTACCTTCACCGGAGATACGCAGTATTTT
CDR3 protein: CASSPTTFTGDTQYF
V gene: TRBV7-9
J gene: TRBJ2-3
D gene: .
clone size: few

CDR3 DNA: TGTGCCAGCAGTTTGGGGCCACTATCTAACTATGGCTACACCTTC
CDR3 protein: CASSLGPLSNYGYTF
V gene: TRBV6-1
J gene: TRBJ1-2
D gene: .
clone size: few

CDR3 DNA: TGTGCCATCAGTGAGTCGCGCGATCCCACAGATACGCAGTATTTT
CDR3 protein: CAISESRDPTDTQYF
V gene: TRBV10-3
J gene: TRBJ2-3
D gene: .
clone size: .

CDR3 DNA: TGTGCCAGCAGCCTAACTCACCAAGAGACCCAGTACTTC
CDR3 protein: CASSLTHQETQYF
V gene: TRBV6-5
J gene: TRBJ2-5
D gene: .
clone size: medium-sized

CDR3 DNA: TGTGCCAGCAGAGACAGGGCCGGCTACACCTTC
CDR3 protein: CASRDRAGYTF
V gene: TRBV6-1
J gene: TRBJ1-2
D gene: TRBD1
clone size: .

CDR3 DNA: TGCGCCAGCAAGCGGGAGACGGCCTACGAGCAGTACTTC
CDR3 protein: CASKRETAYEQYF
V gene: TRBV5-1
J gene: TRBJ2-7
D gene: TRBD2
clone size: .

CDR3 DNA: TGTGCCGTTCCCCGGGCCCCGGAGGTGGGCTACACCTTC
CDR3 protein: CAVPRAPEVGYTF
V gene: TRBV7-8
J gene: TRBJ1-2
D gene: .
clone size: .

CDR3 DNA: TGTGCCAGTAGTATCCCCAACAGGGCCACTGAAGCTTTCTTT
CDR3 protein: CASSIPNRATEAFF
V gene: TRBV19
J gene: TRBJ1-1
D gene: .
clone size: once

CDR3 DNA: TGCAGCGTTGCCCCATTTGCCGGGGGAGTCGATGAGCAGTTCTTC
CDR3 protein: CSVAPFAGGVDEQFF
V gene: TRBV29-1
J gene: TRBJ2-1
D gene: .
clone size: .

CDR3 DNA: TGCGCCAGCAGCCAAGTACCAACATCCGGGACAGAAGGAAACACCATATATTTT
CDR3 protein: CASSQVPTSGTEGNTIYF
V gene: TRBV4-1
J gene: TRBJ1-3
D gene: TRBD1
clone size: few

CDR3 DNA: TGTGCCAGCAGCTTAGGTGAGGGCAGAGCCTACGAACAGTACTTC
CDR3 protein: CASSLGEGRAYEQYF
V gene: TRBV7-9
J gene: TRBJ2-5
D gene: .
clone size: .

CDR3 DNA: TGTGCCAGCAGCTCCCATTTAGGGGGGGGGACTATGAACTATGGCTACACCTTC
CDR3 protein: CASSSHLGGGTMNYGYTF
V gene: TRBV5-4
J gene: TRBJ1-2
D gene: .
clone size: .

CDR3 DNA: TGTGCCATCAGCACCGGGACAAGGGGCTACGAGCAGTACTTC
CDR3 protein: CAISTGTRGYEQYF
V gene: TRBV10-3
J gene: TRBJ2-7
D gene: .
clone size: .

CDR3 DNA: TGTGCCAGTCTTCCTCAAAGTGGGCGAGACTCCTACAATGAGCAGTTCTTC
CDR3 protein: CASLPQSGRDSYNEQFF
V gene: TRBV19
J gene: TRBJ2-1
D gene: .
clone size: .

CDR3 DNA: TGTGCCAGCACCGAATCTGGGGGGAACTATGGCTACACCTTC
CDR3 protein: CASTESGGNYGYTF
V gene: TRBV6-1
J gene: TRBJ1-2
D gene: .
clone size: .

CDR3 DNA: TGTGCCAGCAGCTCCCAGACTAGCGGGCGAGTCTCCTACGAGCAGTACTTC
CDR3 protein: CASSSQTSGRVSYEQYF
V gene: TRBV7-9
J gene: TRBJ2-7
D gene: TRBD2
clone size: .

CDR3 DNA: TGTGCCAGCAGCTTAGGCACTAGCCAGTACAATGAGCAGTTCTTC
CDR3 protein: CASSLGTSQYNEQFF
V gene: TRBV11-3
J gene: TRBJ2-1
D gene: .
clone size: .

CDR3 DNA: TGTGCCAGCAGTCCACATGTGACAAGGCAAATCTATGGCTACACCTTC
CDR3 protein: CASSPHVTRQIYGYTF
V gene: TRBV7-2
J gene: TRBJ1-2
D gene: .
clone size: .

CDR3 DNA: TGCGCCAGCAGCCAGGACACCGCGTCTAACTATGGCTACACCTTC
CDR3 protein: CASSQDTASNYGYTF
V gene: TRBV4-3
J gene: TRBJ1-2
D gene: .
clone size: few

CDR3 DNA: TGCGCCAGCAGCTGGGAGGCCGTTGCCACAGATACGCAGTATTTT
CDR3 protein: CASSWEAVATDTQYF
V gene: TRBV5-1
J gene: TRBJ2-3
D gene: .
clone size: .

CDR3 DNA: TGTGCCATCAGTGAGTCGAGGGCGCAGTATTTT
CDR3 protein: CAISESRAQYF
V gene: TRBV10-3
J gene: TRBJ2-3
D gene: .
clone size: medium-sized

CDR3 DNA: TGTGCCAGCACCCTACAGGGGAACACTGAAGCTTTCTTT
CDR3 protein: CASTLQGNTEAFF
V gene: TRBV7-9
J gene: TRBJ1-1
D gene: .
clone size: .

CDR3 DNA: TGTGCCAGCACCCCCCGGCAGCGCTCCTACGAGCAGTACTTC
CDR3 protein: CASTPRQRSYEQYF
V gene: TRBV7-2
J gene: TRBJ2-7
D gene: .
clone size: few

CDR3 DNA: TGCGCCAGCAGTGATTCGGTCTTGCCCCAGCATTTT
CDR3 protein: CASSDSVLPQHF
V gene: TRBV10-2
J gene: TRBJ1-5
D gene: .
clone size: few

CDR3 DNA: TGTGCCAGCAGCCCAGTCCGTGACTATGGCTACACCTTC
CDR3 protein: CASSPVRDYGYTF
V gene: TRBV9
J gene: TRBJ1-2
D gene: .
clone size: .

CDR3 DNA: TGTGCCAGCAGCGTAAGGGGGTTCTTCACAGATACGCAGTATTTT
CDR3 protein: CASSVRGFFTDTQYF
V gene: TRBV9
J gene: TRBJ2-3
D gene: .
clone size: .

CDR3 DNA: TGTGCCAGCAGTGAAGAAAACAGGGGAAACTATGGCTACACCTTC
CDR3 protein: CASSEENRGNYGYTF
V gene: TRBV6-1
J gene: TRBJ1-2
D gene: TRBD1
clone size: .

CDR3 DNA: TGTGCCAGCAGCCCCTCTCGGACTGGGTTGACCCAGTACTTC
CDR3 protein: CASSPSRTGLTQYF
V gene: TRBV5-6
J gene: TRBJ2-5
D gene: .
clone size: .

CDR3 DNA: TGCGCCAGCAGCCGGGGGACAGTTGGGGCCGAGCAGTACTTC
CDR3 protein: CASSRGTVGAEQYF
V gene: TRBV5-1
J gene: TRBJ2-7
D gene: .
clone size: once

CDR3 DNA: TGCAGCGTTGAGGAGTCAGAGACCCAGTACTTC
CDR3 protein: CSVEESETQYF
V gene: TRBV29-1
J gene: TRBJ2-5
D gene: .
clone size: .

CDR3 DNA: TGTGCCAGCAGCGTCCACAGGGGTGGGAGGACTGAAGCTTTCTTT
CDR3 protein: CASSVHRGGRTEAFF
V gene: TRBV9
J gene: TRBJ1-1
D gene: TRBD1
clone size: few

CDR3 DNA: TGCGCCAGCAGCCACCATGGAGGCTGGGGGAACACTGAAGCTTTCTTT
CDR3 protein: CASSHHGGWGNTEAFF
V gene: TRBV4-1
J gene: TRBJ1-1
D gene: .
clone size: .

CDR3 DNA: TGTGCCTGGAGAGCTCCCGGCAGGGGGAGGCTCGGTAACTATGGCTACACCTTC
CDR3 protein: CAWRAPGRGRLGNYGYTF
V gene: TRBV30
J gene: TRBJ1-2
D gene: TRBD1
clone size: .

CDR3 DNA: TGCGCCAGCAGCCAAGACGACAGGACCAACGAGCAGTACTTC
CDR3 protein: CASSQDDRTNEQYF
V gene: TRBV4-3
J gene: TRBJ2-7
D gene: .
clone size: .